This TCR beta chain was sequenced during a study of immune evolution from preneoplasia to lung adenocarcinoma. The CDR3 is 20 amino acids. The ends lost 3 bases at V and 0 bases at J; junction bases unmatched: 17. The V gene's germline CDR1 is LNHDA and CDR2 SQIVND (reference sequence). The method was immunoSEQ multiplex PCR; TCRdb's version includes in-frame clones alone and lacks a portion of them. The sample yields around 6,500 clones, roughly 77% seen once. General observations from the study: Later-stage lesions appeared to have more T cells, more diversity, less clonality.

Worth noting for this clone: The antigen is unknown.

Histologic diagnosis was independently verified by two lung pathologists. Premalignant or tumor cells were enriched by macro-dissection after pathologic assessment. V is TRBV19 and J is TRBJ2-1; 7 bases agree with TRBD1. The receptor was isolated from a person in their fifties with lung adenocarcinoma. The specimen was FFPE invasive lung adenocarcinoma tissue. The CDR3 DNA sequence: TGTGCCAGTAGTATTTCAGGGCGGCAGGGGGTCCCCAGCTCCTACAATGAGCAGTTCTTC. Translated, it gives CASSISGRQGVPSSYNEQFF. Supplemented by reference TRBV19 and TRBJ2-1, the full variable domain reads DGGITQSPKYLFRKEGQNVTLSCEQNLNHDAMYWYRQDPGQGLRLIYYSQIVNDFQKGDIAEGYSVSREKKESFPLTVTSAQKNPTAFYLCASSISGRQGVPSSYNEQFFGPGTRLTVL.